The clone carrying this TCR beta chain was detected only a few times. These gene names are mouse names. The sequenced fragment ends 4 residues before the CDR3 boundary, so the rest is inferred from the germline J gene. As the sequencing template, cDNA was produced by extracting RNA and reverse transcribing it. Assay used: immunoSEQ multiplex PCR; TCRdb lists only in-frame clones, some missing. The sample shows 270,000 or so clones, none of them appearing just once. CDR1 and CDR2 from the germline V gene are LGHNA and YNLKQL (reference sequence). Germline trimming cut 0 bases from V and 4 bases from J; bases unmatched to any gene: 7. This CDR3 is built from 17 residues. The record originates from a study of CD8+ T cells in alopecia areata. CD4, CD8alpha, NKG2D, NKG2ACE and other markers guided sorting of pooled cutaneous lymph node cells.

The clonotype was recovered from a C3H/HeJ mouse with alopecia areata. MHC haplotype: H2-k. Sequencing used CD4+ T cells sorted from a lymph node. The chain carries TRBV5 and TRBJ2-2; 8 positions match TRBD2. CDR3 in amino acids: CASSQDGGGATTGQLYF. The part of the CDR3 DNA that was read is TGTGCCAGCAGCCAAGATGGGGGGGGCGCAACCACCGGG.